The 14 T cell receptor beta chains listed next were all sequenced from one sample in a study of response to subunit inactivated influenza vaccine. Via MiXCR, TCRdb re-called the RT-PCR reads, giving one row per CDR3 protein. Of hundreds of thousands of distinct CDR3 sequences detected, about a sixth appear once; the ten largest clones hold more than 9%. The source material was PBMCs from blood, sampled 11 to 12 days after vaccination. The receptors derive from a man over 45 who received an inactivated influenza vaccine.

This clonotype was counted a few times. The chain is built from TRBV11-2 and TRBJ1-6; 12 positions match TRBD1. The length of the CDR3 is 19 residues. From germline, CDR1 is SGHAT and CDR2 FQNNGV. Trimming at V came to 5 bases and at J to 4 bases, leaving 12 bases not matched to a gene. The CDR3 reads CASSPEGQGASLYNSPLHF. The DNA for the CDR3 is TGTGCCAGCAGCCCGGAGGGACAGGGGGCTTCCTTGTATAATTCACCCCTCCACTTT.

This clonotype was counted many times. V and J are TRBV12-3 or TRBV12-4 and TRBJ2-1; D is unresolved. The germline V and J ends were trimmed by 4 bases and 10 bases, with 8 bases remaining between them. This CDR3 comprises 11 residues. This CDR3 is CASSSRREQFF. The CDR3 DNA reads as TGTGCCAGCAGTTCGCGACGGGAGCAGTTCTTC.

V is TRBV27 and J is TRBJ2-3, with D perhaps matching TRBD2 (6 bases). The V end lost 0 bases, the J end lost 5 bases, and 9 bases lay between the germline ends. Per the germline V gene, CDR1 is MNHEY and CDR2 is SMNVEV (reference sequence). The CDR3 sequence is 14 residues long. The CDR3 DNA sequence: TGTGCCAGCAGTTTATCTGCCGGGGGAGATACGCAGTATTTT. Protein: CASSLSAGGDTQYF.

The CDR3 DNA reads as TGTGCCACCAGCGCTCGATTCGGGAGGAGCTACAATGAGCAGTTCTTC. Its translation: CATSARFGRSYNEQFF. The chain couples TRBV15 to TRBJ2-1, with 7 positions matching TRBD2. Germline V CDR1 and CDR2: LNHNV, YYDKDF (reference sequence). J lost 3 bases, V lost 5 bases, and 10 bases had no gene match. The CDR3 is 16 residues long.

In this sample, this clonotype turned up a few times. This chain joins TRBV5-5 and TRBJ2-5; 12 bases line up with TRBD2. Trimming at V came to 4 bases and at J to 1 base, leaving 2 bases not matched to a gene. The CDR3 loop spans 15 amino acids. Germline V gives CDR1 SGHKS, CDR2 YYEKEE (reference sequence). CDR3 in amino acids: CASSGLAGIQETQYF. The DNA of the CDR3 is TGTGCCAGCAGCGGACTAGCGGGAATCCAAGAGACCCAGTACTTC.

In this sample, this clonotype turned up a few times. The CDR3 sequence is CASSFSGSGGNEQFF. The CDR3 DNA follows: TGTGCCAGCAGCTTTAGCGGGAGCGGGGGGAATGAGCAGTTCTTC. The chain has TRBV7-9 and TRBJ2-1; 9 bases line up with TRBD2. Germline CDR1 SEHNR, CDR2 FQNEAQ (reference sequence). The CDR3 length is 15 residues. V trimming: 3 bases; J trimming: 7 bases; junction bases outside the gene matches: 7.

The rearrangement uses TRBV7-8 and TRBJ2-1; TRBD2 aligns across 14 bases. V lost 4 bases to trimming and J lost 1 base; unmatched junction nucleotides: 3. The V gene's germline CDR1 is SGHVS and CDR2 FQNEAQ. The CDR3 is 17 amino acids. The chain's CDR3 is CASSSWTSGRSYNEQFF. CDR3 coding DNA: TGTGCCAGCAGCTCCTGGACTAGCGGGAGGTCCTACAATGAGCAGTTCTTC.

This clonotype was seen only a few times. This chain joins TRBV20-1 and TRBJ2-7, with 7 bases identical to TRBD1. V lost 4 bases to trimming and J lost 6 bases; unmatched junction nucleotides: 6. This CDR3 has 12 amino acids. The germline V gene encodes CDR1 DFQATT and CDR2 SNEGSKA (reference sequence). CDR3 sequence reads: CSAKTGPVEQYF. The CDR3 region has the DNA TGCAGTGCTAAGACAGGGCCCGTCGAGCAGTACTTC.

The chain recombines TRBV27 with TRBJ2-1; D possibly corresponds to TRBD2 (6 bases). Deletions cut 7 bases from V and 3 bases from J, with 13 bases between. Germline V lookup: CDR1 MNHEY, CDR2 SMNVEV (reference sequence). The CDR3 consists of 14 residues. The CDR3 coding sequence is TGTGCCAGCACCCTGGGGGGTGGCTACAATGAGCAGTTCTTC. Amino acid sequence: CASTLGGGYNEQFF.

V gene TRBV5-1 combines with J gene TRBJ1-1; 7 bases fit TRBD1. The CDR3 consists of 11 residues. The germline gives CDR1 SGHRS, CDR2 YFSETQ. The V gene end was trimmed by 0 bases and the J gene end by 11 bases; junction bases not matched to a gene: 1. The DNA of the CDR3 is TGCGCCAGCAGCTTGGAGGGGGCGGCTTTCTTT. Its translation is CASSLEGAAFF. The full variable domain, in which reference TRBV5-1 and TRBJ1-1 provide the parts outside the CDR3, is KAGVTQTPRYLIKTRGQQVTLSCSPISGHRSVSWYQQTPGQGLQFLFEYFSETQRNKGNFPGRFSGRQFSNSRSEMNVSTLELGDSALYLCASSLEGAAFFGQGTRLTVV.

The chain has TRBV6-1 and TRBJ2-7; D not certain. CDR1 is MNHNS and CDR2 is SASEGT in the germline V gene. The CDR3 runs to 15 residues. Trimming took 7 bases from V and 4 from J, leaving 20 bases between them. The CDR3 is CASTPAPRDWYEQYF. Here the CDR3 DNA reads TGTGCCAGCACCCCCGCCCCACGAGACTGGTACGAGCAGTACTTC.

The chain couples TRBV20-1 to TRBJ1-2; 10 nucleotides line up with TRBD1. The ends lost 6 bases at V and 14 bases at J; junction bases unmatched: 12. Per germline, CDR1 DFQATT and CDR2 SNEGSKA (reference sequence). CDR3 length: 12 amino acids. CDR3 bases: TGCAGTGCCACGGACAGGGGGGAAGTGGGGACCTTC. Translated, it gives CSATDRGEVGTF.

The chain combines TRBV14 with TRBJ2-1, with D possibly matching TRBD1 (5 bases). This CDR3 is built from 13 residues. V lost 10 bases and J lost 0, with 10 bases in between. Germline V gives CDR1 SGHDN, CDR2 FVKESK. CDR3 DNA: TGTGCCACGAGCAGGGTCTCCTACAATGAGCAGTTCTTC. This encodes CATSRVSYNEQFF.

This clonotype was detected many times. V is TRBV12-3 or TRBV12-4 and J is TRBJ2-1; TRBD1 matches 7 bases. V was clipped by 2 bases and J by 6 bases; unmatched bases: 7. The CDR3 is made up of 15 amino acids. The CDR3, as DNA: TGTGCCAGCAGTTTATCAGGGGGTTTAGGCAATGAGCAGTTCTTC. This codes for CASSLSGGLGNEQFF.